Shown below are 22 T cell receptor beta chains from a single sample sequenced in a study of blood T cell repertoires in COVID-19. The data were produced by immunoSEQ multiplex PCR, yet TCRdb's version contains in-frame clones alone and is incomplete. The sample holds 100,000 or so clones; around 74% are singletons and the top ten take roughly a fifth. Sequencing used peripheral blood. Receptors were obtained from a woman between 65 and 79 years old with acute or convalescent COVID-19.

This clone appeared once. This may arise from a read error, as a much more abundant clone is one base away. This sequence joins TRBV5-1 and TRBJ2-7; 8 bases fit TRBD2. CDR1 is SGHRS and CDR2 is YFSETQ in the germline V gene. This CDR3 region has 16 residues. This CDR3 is CPRLSRRGGRGWEQYF. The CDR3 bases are TGCCCCCGCTTGAGCCGTCGGGGGGGCCGGGGGTGGGAGCAGTACTTC.

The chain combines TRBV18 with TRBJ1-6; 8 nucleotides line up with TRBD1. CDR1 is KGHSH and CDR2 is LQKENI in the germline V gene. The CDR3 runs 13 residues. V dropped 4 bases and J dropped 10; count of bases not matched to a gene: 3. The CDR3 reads CASSLDRGSPLHF. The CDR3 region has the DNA TGTGCCAGCTCACTAGACAGGGGATCACCCCTCCACTTT. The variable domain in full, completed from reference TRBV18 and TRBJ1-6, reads NAGVMQNPRHLVRRRGQEARLRCSPMKGHSHVYWYRQLPEEGLKFMVYLQKENIIDESGMPKERFSAEFPKEGPSILRIQQVVRGDSAAYFCASSLDRGSPLHFGNGTRLTVT.

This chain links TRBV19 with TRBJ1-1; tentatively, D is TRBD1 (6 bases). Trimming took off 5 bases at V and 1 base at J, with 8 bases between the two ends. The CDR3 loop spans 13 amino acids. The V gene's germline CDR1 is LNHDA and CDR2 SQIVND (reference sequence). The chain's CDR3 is CASSGTRNTEAFF. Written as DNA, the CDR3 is TGTGCCAGTAGTGGGACACGGAACACTGAAGCTTTCTTT.

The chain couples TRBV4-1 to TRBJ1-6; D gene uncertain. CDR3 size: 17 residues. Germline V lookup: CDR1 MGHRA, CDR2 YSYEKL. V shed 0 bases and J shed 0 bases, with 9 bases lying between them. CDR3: CASSQDAQSSYNSPLHF. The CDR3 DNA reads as TGCGCCAGCAGCCAAGATGCCCAGTCCTCCTATAATTCACCCCTCCACTTT.

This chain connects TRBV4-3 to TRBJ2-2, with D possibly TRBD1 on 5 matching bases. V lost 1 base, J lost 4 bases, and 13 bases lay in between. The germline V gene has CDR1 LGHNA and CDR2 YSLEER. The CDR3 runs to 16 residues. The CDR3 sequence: CASSQVSGSVTGELFF. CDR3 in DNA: TGCGCCAGCAGCCAAGTCTCAGGGTCGGTCACCGGGGAGCTGTTTTTT.

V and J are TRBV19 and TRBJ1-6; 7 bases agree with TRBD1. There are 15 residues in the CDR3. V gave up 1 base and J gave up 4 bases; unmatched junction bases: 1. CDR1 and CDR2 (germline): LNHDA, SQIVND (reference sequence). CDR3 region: CASSIAGQYNSPLHF. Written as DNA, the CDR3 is TGTGCCAGTAGTATAGCGGGACAGTATAATTCACCCCTCCACTTT.

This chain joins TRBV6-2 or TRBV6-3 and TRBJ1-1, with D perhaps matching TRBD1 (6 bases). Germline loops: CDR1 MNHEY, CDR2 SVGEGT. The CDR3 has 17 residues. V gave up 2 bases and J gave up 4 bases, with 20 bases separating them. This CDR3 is CASSYDGETGIGTEAFF. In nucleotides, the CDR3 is TGTGCCAGCAGTTACGATGGGGAAACAGGGATCGGCACTGAAGCTTTCTTT.

CDR3 nucleotide sequence: TGCGCCAGCAGCCCCGGACAGGGGGACACCGGGGAGCTGTTTTTT. It translates to CASSPGQGDTGELFF. This chain uses TRBV5-1 with TRBJ2-2, with 10 positions matching TRBD1. Germline V gene data show CDR1 as SGHRS and CDR2 as YFSETQ. The CDR3 spans 15 residues. With V trimmed by 4 bases and J by 3 bases, 3 bases remained unmatched.

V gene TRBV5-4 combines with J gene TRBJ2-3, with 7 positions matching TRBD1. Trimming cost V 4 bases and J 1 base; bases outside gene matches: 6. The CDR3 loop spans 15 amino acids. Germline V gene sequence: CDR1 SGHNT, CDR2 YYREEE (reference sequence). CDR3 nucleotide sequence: TGTGCCAGCAGCCAGAGACAGGGCCGCACAGATACGCAGTATTTT. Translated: CASSQRQGRTDTQYF.

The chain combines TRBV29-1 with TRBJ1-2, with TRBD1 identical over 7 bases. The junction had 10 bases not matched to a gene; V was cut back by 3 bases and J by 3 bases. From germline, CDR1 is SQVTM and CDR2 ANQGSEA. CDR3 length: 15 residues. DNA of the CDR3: TGCAGCGTTGATCATTCCCACCAGGGGGACTATGGCTACACCTTC. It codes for CSVDHSHQGDYGYTF.

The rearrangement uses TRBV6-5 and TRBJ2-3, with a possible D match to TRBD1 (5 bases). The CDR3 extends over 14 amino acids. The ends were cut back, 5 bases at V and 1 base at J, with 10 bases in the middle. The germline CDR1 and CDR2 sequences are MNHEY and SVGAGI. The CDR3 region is CASSPDSRTDTQYF. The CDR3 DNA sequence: TGTGCCAGCAGTCCCGACAGCCGCACAGATACGCAGTATTTT.

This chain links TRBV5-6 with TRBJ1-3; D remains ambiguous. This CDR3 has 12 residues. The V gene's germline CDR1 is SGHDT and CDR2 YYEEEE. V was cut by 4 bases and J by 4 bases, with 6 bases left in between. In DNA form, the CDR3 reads TGTGCCAGCAGCCTGAGAGGAAACACCATATATTTT. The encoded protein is CASSLRGNTIYF.

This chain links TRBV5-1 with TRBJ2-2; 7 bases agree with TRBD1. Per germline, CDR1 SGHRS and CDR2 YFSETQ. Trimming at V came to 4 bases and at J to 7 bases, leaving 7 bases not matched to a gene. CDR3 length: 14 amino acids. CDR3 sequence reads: CASSVPTGFGELFF. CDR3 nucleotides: TGCGCCAGCAGCGTCCCGACAGGGTTCGGGGAGCTGTTTTTT.

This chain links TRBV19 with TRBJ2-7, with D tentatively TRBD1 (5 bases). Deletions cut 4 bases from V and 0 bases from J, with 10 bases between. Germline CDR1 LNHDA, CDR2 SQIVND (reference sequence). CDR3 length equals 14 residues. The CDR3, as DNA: TGTGCCAGTAGTAACAAGGGGCTCTCCTACGAGCAGTACTTC. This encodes CASSNKGLSYEQYF.

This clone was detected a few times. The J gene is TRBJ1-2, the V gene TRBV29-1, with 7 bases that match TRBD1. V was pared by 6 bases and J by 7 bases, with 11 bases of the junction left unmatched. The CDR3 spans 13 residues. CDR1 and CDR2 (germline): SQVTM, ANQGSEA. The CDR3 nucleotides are TGCAGCGTCGCACACGGGACAGCTCTTGGCTACACCTTC. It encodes CSVAHGTALGYTF.

CDR3 in DNA: TGTGCCAGCAACGACCTCGGACAGAATCAGCCCCAGCATTTT. This gives the protein CASNDLGQNQPQHF. This rearrangement joins TRBV2 to TRBJ1-5, with D perhaps TRBD1 (6 bases). The length of the CDR3 is 14 residues. The V end lost 7 bases, the J end lost 4 bases, and 14 bases lay between the germline ends. The germline CDR1 and CDR2 sequences are SNHLY and FYNNEI.

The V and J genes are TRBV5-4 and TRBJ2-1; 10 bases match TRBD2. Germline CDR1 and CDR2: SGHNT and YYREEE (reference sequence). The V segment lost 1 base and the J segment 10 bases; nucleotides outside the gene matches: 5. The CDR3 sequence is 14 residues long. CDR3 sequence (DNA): TGTGCCAGCAGCTTGCCTAGCGGGGGAAGGGAGCAGTTCTTC. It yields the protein CASSLPSGGREQFF. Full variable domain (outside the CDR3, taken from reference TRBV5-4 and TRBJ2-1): ETGVTQSPTHLIKTRGQQVTLRCSSQSGHNTVSWYQQALGQGPQFIFQYYREEENGRGNFPPRFSGLQFPNYSSELNVNALELDDSALYLCASSLPSGGREQFFGPGTRLTVL.

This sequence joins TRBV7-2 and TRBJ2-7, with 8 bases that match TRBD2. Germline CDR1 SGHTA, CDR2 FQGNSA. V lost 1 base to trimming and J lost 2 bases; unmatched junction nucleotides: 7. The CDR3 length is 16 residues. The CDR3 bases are TGTGCCAGCAGCTTAGAGGTTACTAGCGGACCCTACGAGCAGTACTTC. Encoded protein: CASSLEVTSGPYEQYF.

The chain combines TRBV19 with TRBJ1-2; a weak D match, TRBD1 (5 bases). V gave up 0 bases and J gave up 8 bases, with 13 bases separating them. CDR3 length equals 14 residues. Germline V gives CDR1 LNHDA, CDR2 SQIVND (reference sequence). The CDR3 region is CASSIDGIGGGYTF. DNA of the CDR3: TGTGCCAGTAGTATAGACGGGATCGGGGGAGGCTACACCTTC.

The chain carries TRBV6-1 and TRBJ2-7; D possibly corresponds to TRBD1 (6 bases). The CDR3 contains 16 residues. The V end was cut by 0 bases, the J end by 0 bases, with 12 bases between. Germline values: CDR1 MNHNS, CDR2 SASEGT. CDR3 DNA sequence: TGTGCCAGCAGTGAAGCGCCGGACAGCAGCTCCTACGAGCAGTACTTC. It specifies CASSEAPDSSSYEQYF.

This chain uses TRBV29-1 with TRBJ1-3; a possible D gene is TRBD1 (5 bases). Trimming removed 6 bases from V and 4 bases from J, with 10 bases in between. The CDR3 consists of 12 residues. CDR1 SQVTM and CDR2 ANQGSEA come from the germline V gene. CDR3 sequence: CSVAGKGNTIYF. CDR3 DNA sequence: TGCAGCGTCGCAGGGAAAGGAAACACCATATATTTT.

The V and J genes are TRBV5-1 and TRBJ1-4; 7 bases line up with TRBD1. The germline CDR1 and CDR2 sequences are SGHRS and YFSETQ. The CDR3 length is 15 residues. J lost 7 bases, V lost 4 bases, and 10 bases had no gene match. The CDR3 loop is CASSATGSESEKLFF. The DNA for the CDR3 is TGCGCCAGCAGCGCGACAGGGAGCGAGAGTGAAAAACTGTTTTTT.